This T cell receptor (beta chain) appears in the sequencing data of a study of CD8 T cells in Susac syndrome. Germline lookup yields CDR1 SNHLY and CDR2 FYNNEI. Trimming stripped 5 bases from V and 4 bases from J, with 6 bases between. This CDR3 region has 12 residues. A quantity of roughly 0.5 to 1 ug RNA underwent reverse transcription using random hexamers. Each CDR3 protein gets one entry after TCRdb re-called the immunoSEQ multiplex PCR reads with MiXCR. The sample holds about 76,000 distinct CDR3 sequences, approximately 95% seen once. The specimen sequenced was CD8+ T cells from PBMCs. This receptor was obtained from a human donor with Susac syndrome. The V gene is TRBV2, the J gene TRBJ2-1; the D is unclear. DNA for the CDR3: TGTGCCAGCAGTACAACTTACAATGAGCAGTTCTTC. Its protein is CASSTTYNEQFF. Full variable domain (remainder filled in from reference TRBV2 and TRBJ2-1): EPEVTQTPSHQVTQMGQEVILRCVPISNHLYFYWYRQILGQKVEFLVSFYNNEISEKSEIFDDQFSVERPDGSNFTLKIRSTKLEDSAMYFCASSTTYNEQFFGPGTRLTVL.